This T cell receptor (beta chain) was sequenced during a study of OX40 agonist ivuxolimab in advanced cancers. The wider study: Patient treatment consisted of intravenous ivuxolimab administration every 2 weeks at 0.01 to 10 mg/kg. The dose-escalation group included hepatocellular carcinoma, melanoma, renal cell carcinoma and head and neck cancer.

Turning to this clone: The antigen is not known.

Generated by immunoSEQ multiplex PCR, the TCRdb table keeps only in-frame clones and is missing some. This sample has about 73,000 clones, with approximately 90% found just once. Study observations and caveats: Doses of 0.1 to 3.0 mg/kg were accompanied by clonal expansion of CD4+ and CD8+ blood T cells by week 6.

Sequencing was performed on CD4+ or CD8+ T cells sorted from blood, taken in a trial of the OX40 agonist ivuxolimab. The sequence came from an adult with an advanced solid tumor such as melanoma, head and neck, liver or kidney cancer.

CDR3 DNA sequence: TGTGCCACCCTGAGGAGCGGGAACAATGAGCAGTTCTTC. It translates to CATLRSGNNEQFF. This chain links TRBV28 with TRBJ2-1, with TRBD2 matching over 7 bases. V dropped 10 bases and J dropped 5; count of bases not matched to a gene: 8. CDR3 length: 13 residues. CDR1 is MDHEN, CDR2 SYDVKM, per germline.